This entry features one TCR beta chain sequence. This record comes from a study of blood T cell repertoires in COVID-19. Background on the study: COVID-19 samples from acute and convalescent phases originated in the United States, Italy and Spain. PBMCs, B-cell-depleted T cells, or T cells were the source of the cDNA or gDNA that made up the material.

Under the authors' procedure: From reference gene primer amplification, estimates of nucleated cell counts were derived. Sequencing was performed with immunoSEQ multiplex PCR; in TCRdb, only in-frame clones are kept and a portion is missing. That table is the source of V, J and clone size, and D and trimming were worked out from the DNA. Counted here are more than 95,000 clones, roughly 85% occurring once; the ten biggest clones make up around 4.1%. The sample consisted of peripheral blood. The sequence was collected from a man in his fifties with acute or convalescent COVID-19.

The CDR3 loop reads CASSFRGYRYTF. CDR3 nucleotides: TGTGCCAGCAGCTTCAGGGGGTACCGCTACACCTTC. The J gene is TRBJ1-2, the V gene TRBV7-2; 7 nucleotides align to TRBD1. The CDR3 runs 12 residues. Germline V gene sequence: CDR1 SGHTA, CDR2 FQGNSA. V gave up 3 bases and J gave up 9 bases; unmatched junction bases: 4.